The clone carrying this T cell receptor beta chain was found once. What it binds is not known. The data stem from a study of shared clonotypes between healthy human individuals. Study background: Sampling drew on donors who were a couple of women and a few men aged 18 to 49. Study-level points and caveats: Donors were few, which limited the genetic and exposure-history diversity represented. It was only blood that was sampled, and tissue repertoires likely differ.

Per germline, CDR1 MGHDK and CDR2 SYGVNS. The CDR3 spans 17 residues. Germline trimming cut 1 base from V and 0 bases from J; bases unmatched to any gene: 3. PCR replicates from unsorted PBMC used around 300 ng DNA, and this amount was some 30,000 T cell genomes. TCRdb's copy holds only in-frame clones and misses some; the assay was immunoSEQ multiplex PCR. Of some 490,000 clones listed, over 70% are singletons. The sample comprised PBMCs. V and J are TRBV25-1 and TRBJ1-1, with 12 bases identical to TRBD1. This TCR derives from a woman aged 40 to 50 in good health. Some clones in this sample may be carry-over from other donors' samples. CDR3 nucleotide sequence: TGTGCCAGCAGTGAATGGGGGACAGGGGGCCTGAACACTGAAGCTTTCTTT. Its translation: CASSEWGTGGLNTEAFF.